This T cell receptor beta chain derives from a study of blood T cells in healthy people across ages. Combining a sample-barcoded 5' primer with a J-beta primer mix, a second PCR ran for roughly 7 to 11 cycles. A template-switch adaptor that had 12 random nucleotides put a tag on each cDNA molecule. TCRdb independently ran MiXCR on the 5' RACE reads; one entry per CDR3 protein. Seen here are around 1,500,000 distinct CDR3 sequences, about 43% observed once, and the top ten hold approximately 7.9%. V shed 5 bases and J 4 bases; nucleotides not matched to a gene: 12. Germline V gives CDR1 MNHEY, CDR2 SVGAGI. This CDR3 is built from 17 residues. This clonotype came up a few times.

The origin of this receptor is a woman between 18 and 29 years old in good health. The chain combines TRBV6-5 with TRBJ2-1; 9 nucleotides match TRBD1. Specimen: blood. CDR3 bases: TGTGCCAGCAGTATCGAAAGACAGGGGGTATCATACAATGAGCAGTTCTTC. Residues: CASSIERQGVSYNEQFF.